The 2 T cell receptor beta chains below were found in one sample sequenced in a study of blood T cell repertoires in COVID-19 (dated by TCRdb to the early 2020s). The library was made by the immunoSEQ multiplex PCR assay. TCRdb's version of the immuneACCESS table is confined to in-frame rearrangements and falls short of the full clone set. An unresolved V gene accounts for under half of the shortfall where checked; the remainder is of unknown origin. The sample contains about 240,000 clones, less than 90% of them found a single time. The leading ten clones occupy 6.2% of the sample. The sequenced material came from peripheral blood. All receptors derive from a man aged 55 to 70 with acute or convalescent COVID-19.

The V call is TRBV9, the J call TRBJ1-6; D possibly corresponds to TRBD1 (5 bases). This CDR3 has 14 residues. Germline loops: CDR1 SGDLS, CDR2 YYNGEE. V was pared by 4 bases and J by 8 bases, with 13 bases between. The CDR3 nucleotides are TGTGCCAGCAGCCCCCGCAGGGAGGATTCACCCCTCCACTTT. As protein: CASSPRREDSPLHF.

In DNA, the CDR3 is TGCGCCAGCAGCCGCGGCGGGACTAGAGAATCTGGGGCCAACGTCCTGACTTTC. Translating gives CASSRGGTRESGANVLTF. The chain is built from TRBV4-1 and TRBJ2-6, with 8 bases fitting TRBD2. Germline CDR1 MGHRA, CDR2 YSYEKL. This CDR3 comprises 18 residues. The junction had 9 bases not matched to a gene; V was cut back by 4 bases and J by 1 base.